The 3 T cell receptor beta chains below come from one sample, sequenced in a study of cytomegalovirus exposure and HLA in healthy donors. The primer mix had 60 Vbeta and 13 Jbeta primers. Measured with immunoSEQ multiplex PCR; TCRdb has only the in-frame clones, and not every one. This sample has approximately 140,000 clones, with around 65% found just once. Sequencing input: PBMCs. All receptors come from a woman between 55 and 75 years old in good health and CMV-seronegative.

The genes are TRBV6-5 and TRBJ2-7; perhaps TRBD1 as D (6 bases). From germline, CDR1 is MNHEY and CDR2 SVGAGI. This CDR3 spans 11 amino acids. V lost 6 bases, J lost 5 bases, and 8 bases lay in between. The CDR3 coding sequence is TGTGCCAGCAGGAACAGGGACGAGCAGTACTTC. Its protein is CASRNRDEQYF.

This clone turned up a few times. The chain couples TRBV7-2 to TRBJ1-5, with 12 bases fitting TRBD1. The CDR3 is 15 residues long. J was trimmed by 15 bases and V by 5 bases; bases with no gene match: 14. CDR1 and CDR2 (germline): SGHTA, FQGNSA. The CDR3 DNA reads as TGTGCCAGCAGCCCGACCGCCGGGACAGGGGGCGCCGGGCATTTT. Encoded protein: CASSPTAGTGGAGHF.

V and J are TRBV6-5 and TRBJ1-1, with D unclear. The germline V gene encodes CDR1 MNHEY and CDR2 SVGAGI. V was trimmed by 8 bases and J by 1 base, leaving 11 bases between them. CDR3 length: 13 residues. CDR3 region: CASQTRGNTEAFF. CDR3 sequence (DNA): TGTGCCAGCCAAACACGGGGGAACACTGAAGCTTTCTTT.